A selection of T cell receptor beta chains follows, all from one sample in a study of identical twins. TCRdb re-called the 5' RACE reads through MiXCR, storing one row per CDR3 protein. The table has 350,000 to 450,000 distinct CDR3 sequences, around 20% seen once. Sequencing input: naive T cells sorted from blood. The receptors derive from a man in his forties or fifties in good health. Each CDR3 is given with its conserved first and last residue. Each record gives: CDR3 protein, CDR3 DNA, V gene, clone size, CDR3 length, D gene, J gene. The D gene is left open where the match is weak. Clone size appears in some rows only: once, few, many, or a class for an expanded clone.

CASSLVVSLGTYNEQFF,TGTGCCAGCAGCTTAGTGGTTAGCTTGGGGACCTACAATGAGCAGTTCTTC,TRBV7-2,many,17,NA,TRBJ2-1
CASSLVLGEAGEQYF,TGCGCCAGCAGCTTGGTTCTCGGGGAAGCAGGCGAGCAGTACTTC,TRBV5-1,few,15,NA,TRBJ2-7
CASRDGRNSNQPQHF,TGTGCCAGCAGGGACGGTAGAAATAGCAATCAGCCCCAGCATTTT,TRBV2,few,15,NA,TRBJ1-5
CASSLDLAAYNEQFF,TGTGCCAGCAGCTTAGATCTGGCAGCCTACAATGAGCAGTTCTTC,TRBV11-2,NA,15,NA,TRBJ2-1
CASSFTVNTEAFF,TGTGCCAGCAGCTTTACGGTTAACACTGAAGCTTTCTTT,TRBV12-3/TRBV12-4,many,13,NA,TRBJ1-1
CASSAPGQGGTGANVLTF,TGTGCCAGCAGCGCCCCGGGACAGGGGGGCACTGGGGCCAACGTCCTGACTTTC,TRBV9,NA,18,TRBD1,TRBJ2-6
CSASQDRVNQPQHF,TGCAGTGCTAGTCAGGACAGGGTCAATCAGCCCCAGCATTTT,TRBV20-1,few,14,TRBD1,TRBJ1-5
CSGRAQVSYEQYF,TGCAGTGGCCGGGCACAGGTCTCCTACGAGCAGTACTTC,TRBV20-1,NA,13,NA,TRBJ2-7
CASSLEGIPNTEAFF,TGTGCCAGCAGCTTGGAGGGTATCCCGAACACTGAAGCTTTCTTT,TRBV5-8,few,15,NA,TRBJ1-1
CASSLQGLAGGKNEQFF,TGTGCCAGCAGTTTACAAGGACTAGCGGGAGGGAAGAATGAGCAGTTCTTC,TRBV12-3/TRBV12-4,many,17,TRBD2,TRBJ2-1
CAIMRDADTEAFF,TGTGCCATCATGAGGGACGCGGACACTGAAGCTTTCTTT,TRBV10-3,few,13,NA,TRBJ1-1
CASSIIGEQNTEAFF,TGTGCCAGTAGTATAATTGGGGAGCAGAACACTGAAGCTTTCTTT,TRBV19,NA,15,NA,TRBJ1-1
CASSVNAAYNEQFF,TGTGCCAGCAGTGTGAACGCAGCCTACAATGAGCAGTTCTTC,TRBV2,NA,14,NA,TRBJ2-1
CASTQGRVVGAGEMFF,TGTGCCAGCACCCAAGGGAGGGTCGTCGGGGCCGGGGAGATGTTTTTT,TRBV7-8,NA,16,TRBD2,TRBJ2-2
CSVEEATNEQFF,TGCAGCGTTGAAGAGGCGACCAATGAGCAGTTCTTC,TRBV29-1,many,12,NA,TRBJ2-1
CATSDTRLAGVNEQFF,TGTGCCACCAGTGATACCAGACTAGCGGGAGTGAATGAGCAGTTCTTC,TRBV24-1,NA,16,TRBD2,TRBJ2-1
CASSSGTGLEPQHF,TGTGCCAGCAGTTCTGGGACAGGGCTGGAGCCCCAGCATTTT,TRBV6-5,many,14,TRBD1,TRBJ1-5
CASSVVAGRNTGELFF,TGTGCCAGCAGCGTCGTAGCGGGACGGAACACCGGGGAGCTGTTTTTT,TRBV9,NA,16,TRBD2,TRBJ2-2
CASSQSEAGVSTDTQYF,TGCGCCAGCAGTCAATCCGAGGCAGGGGTGAGCACAGATACGCAGTATTTT,TRBV23-1,NA,17,NA,TRBJ2-3
CASSWTGENEQFF,TGCGCCAGCAGCTGGACAGGGGAGAATGAGCAGTTCTTC,TRBV5-1,many,13,TRBD1,TRBJ2-1
CASSRGAYKNIQYF,TGTGCCAGCAGCCGCGGGGCCTATAAAAACATTCAGTACTTC,TRBV11-3,many,14,NA,TRBJ2-4
CASSQAGLAPYEQYF,TGTGCCAGCAGCCAAGCGGGACTAGCGCCTTACGAGCAGTACTTC,TRBV3-1,NA,15,TRBD2,TRBJ2-7
CASSDGRSGELFF,TGCGCCAGCAGCGACGGGCGCTCCGGGGAGCTGTTTTTT,TRBV5-1,NA,13,NA,TRBJ2-2
CASSQDRGSGTGELFF,TGCGCCAGCAGCCAAGATCGGGGATCGGGCACCGGGGAGCTGTTTTTT,TRBV4-3,few,16,NA,TRBJ2-2
CASSIGPTYEQYF,TGTGCCAGTAGTATCGGGCCGACATACGAGCAGTACTTC,TRBV19,NA,13,NA,TRBJ2-7
CATSDSSGISYNEQFF,TGTGCCACCAGTGATTCTAGCGGGATCTCCTACAATGAGCAGTTCTTC,TRBV24-1,few,16,TRBD2,TRBJ2-1
CARLQPSGGGARYPPQETQYF,TGTGCCAGACTCCAGCCGTCCGGCGGGGGGGCCCGCTATCCTCCTCAAGAGACCCAGTACTTC,TRBV27,many,21,TRBD2,TRBJ2-5
CASSSQGASGYTF,TGTGCCAGCAGCTCACAGGGGGCCTCTGGCTACACCTTC,TRBV7-2,NA,13,TRBD1,TRBJ1-2
CSVSVPGNTIYF,TGCAGCGTTTCGGTACCTGGAAACACCATATATTTT,TRBV29-1,NA,12,NA,TRBJ1-3
CASSMGQGNTEAFF,TGCGCCAGCAGCATGGGACAGGGAAACACTGAAGCTTTCTTT,TRBV5-1,few,14,TRBD1,TRBJ1-1
CSAQTGGRTNEQFF,TGCAGTGCACAGACAGGGGGCAGGACGAATGAGCAGTTCTTC,TRBV20-1,few,14,TRBD1,TRBJ2-1
CASSAGLDHTDTQYF,TGCGCCAGCAGCGCGGGACTAGACCACACAGATACGCAGTATTTT,TRBV5-1,few,15,TRBD2,TRBJ2-3
CASSETPQAMTYEQYF,TGCGCCAGCAGCGAAACCCCTCAGGCCATGACCTACGAGCAGTACTTC,TRBV5-1,many,16,NA,TRBJ2-7
CASSLEPGGGTDTQYF,TGCGCCAGCAGCTTGGAACCAGGGGGGGGCACAGATACGCAGTATTTT,TRBV5-1,few,16,NA,TRBJ2-3
CSARDTHAPRVETQYF,TGCAGTGCTAGAGATACCCACGCTCCTAGGGTGGAGACCCAGTACTTC,TRBV20-1,few,16,NA,TRBJ2-5
CASSLSGTPRWEQFF,TGCGCCAGCAGCTTGTCCGGGACCCCGCGTTGGGAGCAGTTCTTC,TRBV5-1,NA,15,NA,TRBJ2-1
CASSPIGGNTEAFF,TGTGCCAGCAGTCCCATTGGCGGCAACACTGAAGCTTTCTTT,TRBV27,NA,14,NA,TRBJ1-1
CASSPTGVLYEQYF,TGTGCCAGCAGCCCGACAGGGGTACTCTACGAGCAGTACTTC,TRBV28,many,14,TRBD1,TRBJ2-7
CASSSTGVVVEQYF,TGTGCCAGCAGTTCGACAGGGGTAGTGGTCGAGCAGTACTTC,TRBV2,few,14,TRBD1,TRBJ2-7
CASRDSGRYNEQFF,TGTGCCAGCAGGGATAGCGGGCGCTACAATGAGCAGTTCTTC,TRBV27,many,14,TRBD2,TRBJ2-1
CASSPPLTSGRVTGELFF,TGTGCCAGCAGTCCTCCCCTGACTAGCGGGAGAGTGACCGGGGAGCTGTTTTTT,TRBV6-1,few,18,TRBD2,TRBJ2-2
CASGTEETQYF,TGCGCCAGCGGGACAGAGGAGACCCAGTACTTC,TRBV5-1,NA,11,TRBD1,TRBJ2-5
CASSSRDRNSPLHF,TGTGCCAGCAGTTCGAGGGACAGGAATTCACCCCTCCACTTT,TRBV7-9,few,14,TRBD1,TRBJ1-6
CASIDRAGNTIYF,TGTGCCAGTATTGACAGGGCTGGAAACACCATATATTTT,TRBV19,NA,13,TRBD1,TRBJ1-3
CASSLAEGRQPQHF,TGTGCCAGCAGCTTAGCTGAGGGTAGGCAGCCCCAGCATTTT,TRBV7-2,many,14,NA,TRBJ1-5
CARLKGGGANTGELFF,TGTGCCAGACTCAAAGGCGGAGGAGCTAACACCGGGGAGCTGTTTTTT,TRBV6-1,NA,16,NA,TRBJ2-2
CSARLGSPDTQYF,TGCAGTGCTAGATTGGGATCTCCAGATACGCAGTATTTT,TRBV20-1,NA,13,NA,TRBJ2-3
CASSLGGSRADTQYF,TGTGCCAGCAGCTTAGGCGGGAGTCGCGCAGATACGCAGTATTTT,TRBV7-3,many,15,TRBD2,TRBJ2-3